The text below deals with one T cell receptor beta chain. What it recognizes is unknown. This PCR relied on a set of 60 Vbeta primers and 13 Jbeta primers. Under the authors' procedure: Per a later analysis, the number of unique TCR beta chains was around 79 million, of which around 10 million were shared. Assay used: immunoSEQ multiplex PCR; TCRdb lists only in-frame clones, some missing. V, J and clone size reflect that table, while D and trimming were determined from the DNA. The table includes 35,000 to 55,000 clones, around 77% detected once. The data are from a study of cytomegalovirus exposure and HLA in healthy donors. Study-level findings and limits: In a later analysis, V- and J-gene trimming of beta chains associated with a DCLRE1C missense variant, replicated independently.

This sequence was found in a man aged 25 to 45 in good health and CMV-seronegative. Sequencing was done on a sample of PBMCs.

The CDR3 loop reads CASSESFTYNEQFF. In DNA form, the CDR3 reads TGCGCCAGCAGTGAGTCGTTTACCTACAATGAGCAGTTCTTC. The rearrangement uses TRBV10-1 and TRBJ2-1; D gene uncertain. The CDR3 has 14 amino acids. Germline CDR1 is WNHNN and CDR2 is SYGVQD (reference sequence). The V end was cut by 0 bases, the J end by 2 bases, with 5 bases between.